This T cell receptor (beta chain) was identified in a study of CD8+ T cells in alopecia areata. Across the study: Tofacitinib lasted 6 to 18 months, then 6 months off drug. Study-level findings and limits: Expanded CD8+ clones among the top 100, as well as scalp clonality, were significantly decreased by tofacitinib.

It was cDNA, reverse transcribed from extracted RNA, that served as the sequencing template. Profiling relied on immunoSEQ multiplex PCR, and the TCRdb table lists in-frame clones only, not all of them. The data contain fewer than 250,000 clones, around two fifths of them seen just once; the ten biggest clones take up 0.48%. V gave up 1 base and J gave up 2 bases, with 12 bases separating them. Germline CDR1 is MNHNS and CDR2 is SASEGT. CDR3 length: 15 amino acids. A remark on this clone: The antigen remains undetermined.

Treatment indicated: oral pan-JAK inhibitor, 5-10 mg twice daily. The authors sorted CD4+ and CD8+ T cells from PBMCs. The clonotype comes from a human donor with alopecia areata. The chain has TRBV6-1 and TRBJ2-7, with D perhaps given as TRBD1 or TRBD2 (5 bases each). This specimen consisted of CD4+ T cells sorted from blood, obtained at approximately week 30, from a patient treated with tofacitinib. The CDR3 loop is CASSEGGSIAYEQYF. The CDR3 DNA is TGTGCCAGCAGTGAAGGGGGGAGTATCGCCTACGAGCAGTACTTC.